One and the same sample provided the 4 T cell receptor beta chains below, sequenced in a study of CD8 T cells in Susac syndrome. RNA, at about 0.5 to 1 ug, was reverse transcribed with random hexamers. TCRdb itself ran the immunoSEQ multiplex PCR reads through MiXCR, one entry per CDR3 protein. This sample has about 76,000 distinct CDR3 sequences; 80% to 95% occur once, and the top ten carry 0.4% to 0.55%. Sequenced sample: CD8+ T cells from PBMCs. These receptor sequences come from a human donor with Susac syndrome.

V usage is TRBV29-1 and J usage is TRBJ2-5; 14 positions match TRBD2. Trimming removed 1 base from V and 3 bases from J; junction bases left unmatched: 4. Germline V gene sequence: CDR1 SQVTM, CDR2 ANQGSEA. The CDR3 loop spans 16 amino acids. The CDR3: CSVEGGLAGAKETQYF. The CDR3 nucleotides read TGCAGCGTTGAAGGGGGACTAGCGGGGGCCAAAGAGACCCAGTACTTC.

This clonotype was counted between two and nine times. The CDR3 region is CASKGSYNEQFF. The CDR3 nucleotides are TGTGCCAGCAAAGGTTCCTACAATGAGCAGTTCTTC. The J gene is TRBJ2-1, the V gene TRBV2; D is undetermined. The CDR3 is 12 residues long. With 7 bases removed from V and 1 base from J, the gap between germline ends came to 5 bases. The V gene's germline CDR1 is SNHLY and CDR2 FYNNEI.

The chain employs TRBV6-5 and TRBJ2-7, with TRBD1 matching over 7 bases. CDR1 and CDR2 (germline): MNHEY, SVGAGI. V shed 2 bases and J 5 bases; nucleotides not matched to a gene: 9. CDR3 length equals 15 residues. Written as DNA, the CDR3 is TGTGCCAGCAGTTACGCACAGGGGCTGGTGGACGAGCAGTACTTC. It specifies CASSYAQGLVDEQYF.

The chain joins TRBV7-9 to TRBJ1-2; 7 nucleotides align to TRBD1. Trimming at V came to 5 bases and at J to 0 bases, leaving 9 bases not matched to a gene. This CDR3 comprises 16 residues. Germline V gives CDR1 SEHNR, CDR2 FQNEAQ (reference sequence). The CDR3 loop reads CASSVTGQKPNYGYTF. CDR3 DNA: TGTGCCAGCAGCGTGACGGGACAGAAACCTAACTATGGCTACACCTTC.